The clone carrying this TCR beta chain was detected ten times or more. Antigen: not known. Between the trimmed V and J ends, which lost 4 bases and 2 bases, there was a span of 15 bases. Germline V gives CDR1 SQVTM, CDR2 ANQGSEA. This CDR3 region has 14 residues. The sample belongs to a study of CD8+CD57+ T cells in acquired aplastic anemia. Findings and caveats of the study: Simpson's diversity of CD8+ cells was not significantly different in patients compared with controls. Common to patients and controls were roughly 30 CD8+ CDR3 sequences.

For sequencing, patients were chosen who had shown expansion of CD8+CD57+ cells by flow cytometry. Diagnosis of severe acquired aplastic anemia applied to all patients. Blood came from patients not yet given any therapy. The template for TCR beta VDJ and CDR3 sequence profiling was genomic DNA. MiXCR, applied by TCRdb to the reads, yields one record per CDR3 protein. The profile shows some 160,000 distinct CDR3 sequences, roughly 50% of them singletons. The V gene is TRBV29-1, the J gene TRBJ2-7; maybe TRBD2 (6 bases). The receptor comes from a human donor with aplastic anemia. The sample comprised sorted CD4+, CD8+, or CD8+CD57+ T cells (not recorded which) from PBMCs. The CDR3 DNA sequence: TGCAGCGTTGTGCCTAGCGTATTACCCTACGAGCAGTACTTC. Translating it yields CSVVPSVLPYEQYF.